The 24 T cell receptor beta chains below come from one sample, sequenced in a study of T cell responses to AZD1222 COVID-19 vaccine. Libraries were prepared by immunoSEQ multiplex PCR; TCRdb keeps only in-frame clonotypes and omits some of them. The table lists 96,000 or so clones, nearly 90% of them singletons. The specimen was peripheral blood, collected on day 0 of AZD1222 vaccination. The receptors shown here come from an adult in good health.

This clone was observed a handful of times. The chain recombines TRBV5-6 with TRBJ2-5; D is unclear. V was cut by 0 bases and J by 5 bases, with 8 bases left in between. Germline values: CDR1 SGHDT, CDR2 YYEEEE. The CDR3 runs 13 residues. CDR3 DNA: TGTGCCAGCAGCTTGGACGTGGGGGAGACCCAGTACTTC. It translates to CASSLDVGETQYF.

The chain combines TRBV18 with TRBJ1-3; a weak D match, TRBD1 (5 bases). The V gene's germline CDR1 is KGHSH and CDR2 LQKENI. This CDR3 has 14 residues. Between the trimmed V and J ends, which lost 3 bases and 1 base, there was a span of 7 bases. CDR3: CASSPTESGNTIYF. The CDR3 nucleotides are TGTGCCAGCTCACCGACAGAATCTGGAAACACCATATATTTT.

J is TRBJ2-3 and V is TRBV20-1; perhaps TRBD2 as D (5 bases). Trimming shortened V by 3 bases and J by 2 bases, and 18 bases separated the two germline ends. Germline assignment: CDR1 DFQATT and CDR2 SNEGSKA (reference sequence). The CDR3 is made up of 16 amino acids. CDR3 DNA: TGCAGTGCTAGTGGGCGTCGTATTAGCGCCACAGATACGCAGTATTTT. This translates into CSASGRRISATDTQYF.

V usage is TRBV7-2 and J usage is TRBJ2-3; D perhaps matches TRBD2 (5 bases). Germline CDR1 is SGHTA and CDR2 is FQGNSA. The CDR3 contains 14 residues. Trimming pared 5 bases from V and 3 bases from J, leaving 12 bases between. The CDR3 DNA sequence: TGTGCCAGCAGCGTCCCGGGGATGACAGATACGCAGTATTTT. Translating gives CASSVPGMTDTQYF.

The rearrangement joins TRBV23-1 to TRBJ2-1; D may correspond to TRBD1 or TRBD2 (6 bases each). TRBV23-1 is given ORF status, its function remaining uncertain. The CDR3 sequence is 16 residues long. V lost 6 bases to trimming and J lost 9 bases, with 24 bases between them. As DNA, the CDR3 is TGCGCCAGCAGCCATAAATATGGGGGGCGCACAGGTGAGCAGTTCTTC. It encodes CASSHKYGGRTGEQFF.

Only one count was recorded for this clone. This rearrangement joins TRBV14 to TRBJ2-5; no clear D. This CDR3 contains 13 residues. Germline V gives CDR1 SGHDN, CDR2 FVKESK. Trimming pared 3 bases from V and 5 bases from J, leaving 10 bases between. Written as DNA, the CDR3 is TGTGCCAGCAGCCAGGTCTGGGCGGAGACCCAGTACTTC. Translated: CASSQVWAETQYF.

The chain links TRBV13 to TRBJ1-2, with 7 bases aligning to TRBD1. Germline CDR1 PRHDT, CDR2 FYEKMQ (reference sequence). J lost 6 bases, V lost 5 bases, and 12 bases had no gene match. This CDR3 contains 15 residues. CDR3 nucleotides: TGTGCCAGCAGCCCTGGGGACAGCCCGAAACATGGCTACACCTTC. The encoded protein is CASSPGDSPKHGYTF.

The chain is built from TRBV4-3 and TRBJ1-1, with a tentative D call TRBD1 (5 bases). The CDR3 has 18 amino acids. Trimming removed 0 bases at V and 3 bases at J, with 20 bases between. Germline lookup yields CDR1 LGHNA and CDR2 YSLEER. CDR3 residues: CASSQDRGRKALYTEAFF. CDR3 DNA: TGCGCCAGCAGCCAAGATCGGGGCAGGAAAGCCTTATACACTGAAGCTTTCTTT.

In regard to this clone: The junction departs from the called germline gene at one end, perhaps through a read error. The chain recombines TRBV7-7 with TRBJ2-3, with 8 bases fitting TRBD1. Per the germline V gene, CDR1 is SSHAT and CDR2 is FNYEAQ (reference sequence). The CDR3 runs to 15 residues. CDR3 in amino acids: CASSLQGAPVDTQYF. The CDR3 DNA reads TGTGCTAGCAGCCTTCAGGGGGCGCCGGTAGATACGCAGTATTTT. Drawing the rest from reference TRBV7-7 and TRBJ2-3, the complete variable domain is GAGVSQSPRYKVTKRGQDVTLRCDPISSHATLYWYQQALGQGPEFLTYFNYEAQPDKSGLPSDRFSAERPEGSISTLTIQRTEQRDSAMYRCASSLQGAPVDTQYFGPGTRLTVL.

The chain couples TRBV5-1 to TRBJ1-6; D perhaps matches TRBD1 (6 bases). This CDR3 has 13 amino acids. CDR1 and CDR2 (germline): SGHRS, YFSETQ. The V and J ends lost 6 bases and 7 bases respectively, with 11 bases between them. The CDR3 bases are TGCGCCAGCACAACAGGGAGAAATTCACCCCTCCACTTT. Protein product: CASTTGRNSPLHF.

The chain carries TRBV19 and TRBJ1-2, with D maybe TRBD1 (5 bases). Looked up from germline, CDR1 is LNHDA and CDR2 is SQIVND (reference sequence). The CDR3 consists of 11 residues. Trimming removed 7 bases at V and 8 bases at J, with 11 bases between. The CDR3 protein is CASNYRQGYTF. The CDR3 DNA sequence: TGTGCCAGTAACTACAGGCAAGGCTACACCTTC.

The chain recombines TRBV5-1 with TRBJ1-2, with D unresolved. V dropped 0 bases and J dropped 2 bases, with 8 bases sitting between them. The CDR3 extends over 14 amino acids. Germline V gives CDR1 SGHRS, CDR2 YFSETQ. In DNA, the CDR3 is TGCGCCAGCAGCTTGGATCAAGGAAACTATGGCTACACCTTC. This translates into CASSLDQGNYGYTF.

This rearrangement joins TRBV10-3 to TRBJ1-1; 7 bases agree with TRBD1. CDR1 is ENHRY, CDR2 SYGVKD, per germline. Trimming at V came to 0 bases and at J to 8 bases, leaving 9 bases not matched to a gene. The length of the CDR3 is 15 residues. The CDR3 nucleotides read TGTGCCATCAGTGAGTCGGGGATGACAGGGATGGAAGCTTTCTTT. Translating it yields CAISESGMTGMEAFF.

The V and J genes are TRBV7-3 and TRBJ2-1, with D hard to call. Deletions cut 3 bases from V and 9 bases from J, with 12 bases between. This CDR3 has 13 amino acids. Germline CDR1 reads SGHTA; CDR2 reads FQGTGA. CDR3 sequence: CASSLSFSTEQFF. The CDR3, as DNA: TGTGCCAGCAGCTTGTCTTTCTCGACTGAGCAGTTCTTC.

This clone is a singleton in its sample. The chain uses TRBV14 and TRBJ1-5; no firm D call. The CDR3 consists of 14 residues. The germline gives CDR1 SGHDN, CDR2 FVKESK. V lost 1 base and J 5 bases, leaving 9 bases between the germline ends. CDR3 loop: CASSQGGGDQPQHF. The CDR3 bases are TGTGCCAGCAGCCAAGGAGGAGGCGATCAGCCCCAGCATTTT.

Note on this clone: The same CDR3 is also encoded by other DNA sequences in this sample. V usage is TRBV19 and J usage is TRBJ2-1, with 9 bases matching TRBD2. V lost 1 base, J lost 0 bases, and 1 base stayed unmatched. The CDR3 loop spans 16 amino acids. Germline CDR1 reads LNHDA; CDR2 reads SQIVND (reference sequence). The CDR3, as DNA: TGTGCCAGTAGTATAGGAGCGGGGGGCTCCTACAATGAGCAGTTCTTC. It is translated as CASSIGAGGSYNEQFF.

This clone was counted ten times or more. The chain employs TRBV7-3 and TRBJ1-3; D is uncertain. The CDR3 has 14 amino acids. Germline V gives CDR1 SGHTA, CDR2 FQGTGA. V gave up 2 bases and J gave up 0 bases, with 5 bases separating them. CDR3 bases: TGTGCCAGCAGCTTACACGGCTCTGGAAACACCATATATTTT. It specifies CASSLHGSGNTIYF.

V gene TRBV2 combines with J gene TRBJ1-6; D is uncertain. The V and J ends lost 2 bases and 7 bases respectively, with 12 bases between them. From germline, CDR1 is SNHLY and CDR2 FYNNEI. The CDR3 has 15 residues. The CDR3 reads CASSEREPGNSPLHF. The CDR3, as DNA: TGTGCCAGCAGTGAACGCGAACCGGGGAATTCACCCCTCCACTTT.

CDR3 nucleotides: TGTGCCAGCAGCATGGGGGTTACTAGCACAGATACGCAGTATTTT. Translating gives CASSMGVTSTDTQYF. J is TRBJ2-3 and V is TRBV7-3; D might be TRBD1 or TRBD2, each matching 5 bases. Germline V gives CDR1 SGHTA, CDR2 FQGTGA. V shed 5 bases and J shed 0 bases, with 12 bases lying between them. There are 15 residues in the CDR3.

This chain connects TRBV7-2 to TRBJ2-7, with D perhaps matching TRBD1 (5 bases). This CDR3 has 13 amino acids. The germline gives CDR1 SGHTA, CDR2 FQGNSA. Trimming took 7 bases from V and 2 from J, leaving 12 bases between them. CDR3 nucleotide sequence: TGTGCCAGCAATCTCAGGGTGGCCTACGAGCAGTACTTC. This translates into CASNLRVAYEQYF.

This clone was observed once. V and J are TRBV10-2 and TRBJ1-1; unclear D gene. Germline V CDR1 and CDR2: WSHSY, SAAADI. The length of the CDR3 is 14 residues. The V and J ends lost 2 bases and 0 bases respectively, with 7 bases between them. Written as DNA, the CDR3 is TGCGCCAGCAGTGAGCGCAGGATGAACACTGAAGCTTTCTTT. Translated, it gives CASSERRMNTEAFF.

The chain links TRBV4-1 to TRBJ1-2; weak D call: TRBD1 (5 bases). The germline V gene encodes CDR1 MGHRA and CDR2 YSYEKL. The germline V and J ends were trimmed by 7 bases and 2 bases, with 17 bases remaining between them. This CDR3 comprises 15 residues. DNA of the CDR3: TGCGCCAGCAAAGCCTCGGACACGGGAAACTATGGCTACACCTTC. Translated, it gives CASKASDTGNYGYTF.

CDR3 sequence reads: CAWATGTSSYEQYF. DNA of the CDR3: TGTGCCTGGGCTACCGGGACTAGCTCCTACGAGCAGTACTTC. The chain couples TRBV30 to TRBJ2-7, with 8 nucleotides matching TRBD2. V dropped 5 bases and J dropped 0; count of bases not matched to a gene: 6. The CDR3 is 14 residues long. Germline values: CDR1 GTSNPN, CDR2 SVGIG (reference sequence).

The chain employs TRBV30 and TRBJ1-3; D unresolved. CDR3 length equals 10 residues. V was shortened by 3 bases and J by 8 bases, with 5 bases between the two germline ends. Germline V gene lookup returns CDR1 GTSNPN and CDR2 SVGIG (reference sequence). The CDR3 spells CAWRIDTIYF. The CDR3 DNA follows: TGTGCCTGGAGGATAGACACCATATATTTT. The full variable domain, completed using reference TRBV30 and TRBJ1-3, is SQTIHQWPATLVQPVGSPLSLECTVEGTSNPNLYWYRQAAGRGLQLLFYSVGIGQISSEVPQNLSASRPQDRQFILSSKKLLLSDSGFYLCAWRIDTIYFGEGSWLTVV.